A selection of T cell receptor beta chains follows, all from one sample in a study of cytomegalovirus exposure and HLA in healthy donors. The data were produced by immunoSEQ multiplex PCR, yet TCRdb's version contains in-frame clones alone and is incomplete. The data show about 140,000 clones, roughly 80% seen once. What was sequenced was PBMCs. The receptors stem from a man younger than 40 in good health and CMV-seronegative. The CDR3 runs from the conserved cysteine through the conserved F or W. The order of the fields is V gene, clone size, D gene, J gene, CDR3 length, CDR3 DNA, CDR3 protein. D genes are given only for firm matches. Expanded clones are given a class, and other clones once, few, many or no size at all.

V: TRBV18; size: .; D: TRBD2; J: TRBJ2-7; length: 15; DNA: TGTGCCAGCTCACCCGGGACTAGCGGTATTGGCGAGCAGTACTTC; CDR3: CASSPGTSGIGEQYF
V: TRBV10-3; size: .; D: TRBD1; J: TRBJ2-2; length: 17; DNA: TGTGCCATCAGTGAGTCATGGGACAGGGGAGACACCGGGGAGCTGTTTTTT; CDR3: CAISESWDRGDTGELFF
V: TRBV9; size: few; D: TRBD2; J: TRBJ2-3; length: 17; DNA: TGTGCCAGCAGCTCCGATTTAGCGGGAGGGAACACAGATACGCAGTATTTT; CDR3: CASSSDLAGGNTDTQYF
V: TRBV5-1; size: .; D: TRBD1; J: TRBJ2-6; length: 18; DNA: TGCGCCAGCAGCTTATGGACAGGGAGGCACTCTGGGGCCAACGTCCTGACTTTC; CDR3: CASSLWTGRHSGANVLTF
V: TRBV4-2; size: few; D: TRBD2; J: TRBJ2-7; length: 19; DNA: TGTGCCAGCAGCCAACTCACCCAAAGGGCGGGAGGGCCGGGGTACGAGCAGTACTTC; CDR3: CASSQLTQRAGGPGYEQYF
V: TRBV5-1; size: .; D: TRBD2; J: TRBJ2-2; length: 13; DNA: TGCGCCAGCAGCTCTAGCGGGACCGGGGAGCTGTTTTTT; CDR3: CASSSSGTGELFF
V: TRBV7-2; size: few; D: .; J: TRBJ2-7; length: 15; DNA: TGTGCCAGCAGCCCACGGAGGACGGTCTCCTACGAGCAGTACTTC; CDR3: CASSPRRTVSYEQYF
V: TRBV7-2; size: .; D: .; J: TRBJ1-1; length: 13; DNA: TGTGCCAGCAGCCTCGACAGGAACACTGAAGCTTTCTTT; CDR3: CASSLDRNTEAFF
V: TRBV18; size: .; D: .; J: TRBJ1-1; length: 15; DNA: TGTGCCAGCTCACCAAACGGGGGGCTGAACACTGAAGCTTTCTTT; CDR3: CASSPNGGLNTEAFF
V: TRBV25-1; size: .; D: .; J: TRBJ2-7; length: 14; DNA: TGTGCCAGCAGTCCTTGGCGGGCGACGGGCGAGCAGTACTTC; CDR3: CASSPWRATGEQYF
V: TRBV29-1; size: few; D: .; J: TRBJ1-4; length: 11; DNA: TGCAGCGTTGCCCTTAATGAAAAACTGTTTTTT; CDR3: CSVALNEKLFF
V: TRBV6-1; size: few; D: TRBD1; J: TRBJ1-5; length: 18; DNA: TGTGCCAGCAGTAAAGAACACAGGGGTAGATATAGCAATCAGCCCCAGCATTTT; CDR3: CASSKEHRGRYSNQPQHF
V: TRBV6-1; size: .; D: .; J: TRBJ1-1; length: 13; DNA: TGTGCCAGCGTCCACGGGATGAACACTGAAGCTTTCTTT; CDR3: CASVHGMNTEAFF
V: TRBV7-9; size: once; D: .; J: TRBJ2-7; length: 11; DNA: TGTGCCAGCAGCCCAGATTACGAGCAGTACTTC; CDR3: CASSPDYEQYF
V: TRBV30; size: .; D: .; J: TRBJ2-1; length: 14; DNA: TGTGCCTGGAGGCAGTCTTCCCCCTACAATGAGCAGTTCTTC; CDR3: CAWRQSSPYNEQFF
V: TRBV11-2; size: .; D: TRBD2; J: TRBJ2-3; length: 15; DNA: TGTGCCAGCAGCCCACTTGCGGGAGCCGCAGATACGCAGTATTTT; CDR3: CASSPLAGAADTQYF
V: TRBV5-1; size: .; D: TRBD2; J: TRBJ2-3; length: 15; DNA: TGCGCCAGCGGGCAAAGCGGGAGCGGCACAGATACGCAGTATTTT; CDR3: CASGQSGSGTDTQYF
V: TRBV18; size: .; D: TRBD1; J: TRBJ2-4; length: 17; DNA: TGTGCCAGCTCACCTAAGGTCCCGACAGGGGGACAAAACATTCAGTACTTC; CDR3: CASSPKVPTGGQNIQYF
V: TRBV6-6; size: .; D: .; J: TRBJ2-7; length: 11; DNA: TGTGCCAGCAGCCAGACGCGGGAGCAGTACTTC; CDR3: CASSQTREQYF
V: TRBV19; size: .; D: TRBD2; J: TRBJ2-7; length: 15; DNA: TGTGCCAGTAGTGGAAGGACTAGCGGGGCCTACGAGCAGTACTTC; CDR3: CASSGRTSGAYEQYF
V: TRBV5-1; size: .; D: .; J: TRBJ2-1; length: 13; DNA: TGCGCCAGCAGCTTGGCGTCTCGCAATGAGCAGTTCTTC; CDR3: CASSLASRNEQFF
V: TRBV5-6; size: .; D: TRBD1; J: TRBJ2-7; length: 14; DNA: TGTGCCAGCAGCTTACGGACAGGGGCCTACGAGCAGTACTTC; CDR3: CASSLRTGAYEQYF
V: TRBV19; size: .; D: TRBD2; J: TRBJ2-1; length: 16; DNA: TGTGCCAGTAAAATACGAGGGGGGACTAGCGCCAATGAGCAGTTCTTC; CDR3: CASKIRGGTSANEQFF
V: TRBV5-1; size: .; D: .; J: TRBJ1-1; length: 15; DNA: TGCGCCAGCAGCTTTAAACAGGGATGGGTCACTGAAGCTTTCTTT; CDR3: CASSFKQGWVTEAFF
V: TRBV6-1; size: .; D: .; J: TRBJ2-1; length: 16; DNA: TGTGCCAGCAGTGAAGTTTCAGGCGGGTCGGGCAATGAGCAGTTCTTC; CDR3: CASSEVSGGSGNEQFF
V: TRBV9; size: once; D: TRBD1; J: TRBJ2-3; length: 14; DNA: TGTGCCAGCAGCGAGACCTCAGGGGGAGATACGCAGTATTTT; CDR3: CASSETSGGDTQYF
V: TRBV9; size: .; D: TRBD2; J: TRBJ2-5; length: 17; DNA: TGTGCCAGCAGCAAAATCGGGACTAGCGGTAATCAAGAGACCCAGTACTTC; CDR3: CASSKIGTSGNQETQYF
V: TRBV2; size: .; D: TRBD1; J: TRBJ1-4; length: 19; DNA: TGTGCCAGCAGTGTGTGGGACAGGGCGATAAAAGACCCCACCGAAAAACTGTTTTTT; CDR3: CASSVWDRAIKDPTEKLFF
V: TRBV18; size: .; D: TRBD2; J: TRBJ2-7; length: 15; DNA: TGTGCCAGCTCACCAGAGGCGGGAGAGGCCTACGAGCAGTACTTC; CDR3: CASSPEAGEAYEQYF
V: TRBV5-1; size: .; D: TRBD2; J: TRBJ2-7; length: 17; DNA: TGCGCCAGCAGCGTTCTAAAGGGCGGGAGGGGCTTCTACGAGCAGTACTTC; CDR3: CASSVLKGGRGFYEQYF
V: TRBV19; size: few; D: TRBD1; J: TRBJ1-1; length: 14; DNA: TGTGCCAGTAGCCGGACAGGGGTTAACACTGAAGCTTTCTTT; CDR3: CASSRTGVNTEAFF
V: TRBV5-1; size: .; D: .; J: TRBJ2-3; length: 12; DNA: TGCGCCAGCAGCTTGTTAACAGATACGCAGTATTTT; CDR3: CASSLLTDTQYF
V: TRBV7-2; size: .; D: .; J: TRBJ2-7; length: 16; DNA: TGTGCCAGCAGCTTAGCTAATACCGGGATAAGTGGCGAGCAGTACTTC; CDR3: CASSLANTGISGEQYF
V: TRBV14; size: .; D: TRBD2; J: TRBJ2-1; length: 13; DNA: TGTGCCAGCAGGTCGGGAGGCAGGAATGAGCAGTTCTTC; CDR3: CASRSGGRNEQFF
V: TRBV2; size: .; D: TRBD1; J: TRBJ2-7; length: 14; DNA: TGTGCCAGCAGTGGTAGACAGGACAGGTACGAGCAGTACTTC; CDR3: CASSGRQDRYEQYF
V: TRBV6-1; size: .; D: .; J: TRBJ2-2; length: 15; DNA: TGTGCCAGCAGTGAAAGCGGCCCAGGCGCCGGGGAGCTGTTTTTT; CDR3: CASSESGPGAGELFF
V: TRBV5-1; size: .; D: .; J: TRBJ2-3; length: 19; DNA: TGCGCCAGCAGACCTGTGGCCTCAACGGGGGTTACGAGCACAGATACGCAGTATTTT; CDR3: CASRPVASTGVTSTDTQYF
V: TRBV6-4; size: .; D: TRBD2; J: TRBJ2-2; length: 14; DNA: TGTGCCAGTCGACTAGCGCAGAACACCGGGGAGCTGTTTTTT; CDR3: CASRLAQNTGELFF
V: TRBV28; size: .; D: TRBD1; J: TRBJ2-1; length: 17; DNA: TGTGCCAGCAGCCCCAGGGACAGGGGGGGGACCTACAATGAGCAGTTCTTC; CDR3: CASSPRDRGGTYNEQFF
V: TRBV2; size: .; D: .; J: TRBJ2-3; length: 14; DNA: TGTGCCAGTAATAGCGAAACTAGCACAGATACGCAGTATTTT; CDR3: CASNSETSTDTQYF
V: TRBV18; size: .; D: .; J: TRBJ1-3; length: 15; DNA: TGTGCCAGCTCACCAGGGGACATAGGTGGAAACACCATATATTTT; CDR3: CASSPGDIGGNTIYF
V: TRBV18; size: once; D: TRBD2; J: TRBJ2-2; length: 17; DNA: TGTGCCAGCTCACCCGTTAGAGCGGGGTGGAACACCGGGGAGCTGTTTTTT; CDR3: CASSPVRAGWNTGELFF
V: TRBV5-1; size: .; D: .; J: TRBJ1-1; length: 16; DNA: TGCGCCAGCAGCTTGGGTATATCAGGGGTCAACACTGAAGCTTTCTTT; CDR3: CASSLGISGVNTEAFF
V: TRBV5-1; size: .; D: .; J: TRBJ2-7; length: 16; DNA: TGCGCCAGCAGCTTGGGTGGTAGCGGTATAACCTACGAGCAGTACTTC; CDR3: CASSLGGSGITYEQYF
V: TRBV25-1; size: few; D: .; J: TRBJ1-5; length: 14; DNA: TGTGCCAGCACCTCGACAGTTAGCAATCAGCCCCAGCATTTT; CDR3: CASTSTVSNQPQHF
V: TRBV19; size: .; D: .; J: TRBJ2-7; length: 15; DNA: TGTGCCAGTAGTATAGCGGCTAGCGCCAACTACGAGCAGTACTTC; CDR3: CASSIAASANYEQYF
V: TRBV12-1; size: .; D: .; J: TRBJ2-2; length: 16; DNA: TGTGCCAGCAGCTTTACGGGACAGGGGGACACCGGGGAGCTGTTTTTT; CDR3: CASSFTGQGDTGELFF
V: TRBV7-6; size: .; D: .; J: TRBJ1-4; length: 15; DNA: TGTGCCAGCAGCTTAGATTACGGGGAAGGGGAAAAACTGTTTTTT; CDR3: CASSLDYGEGEKLFF
V: TRBV5-4; size: .; D: TRBD1; J: TRBJ2-7; length: 17; DNA: TGTGCCAGCAGCTTGTCCGGGACAGACTTTAGCTCCTACGAGCAGTACTTC; CDR3: CASSLSGTDFSSYEQYF
V: TRBV6-6; size: .; D: .; J: TRBJ2-1; length: 14; DNA: TGTGCCAGCAGTTACGAGACTTCCTACAATGAGCAGTTCTTC; CDR3: CASSYETSYNEQFF
V: TRBV28; size: .; D: TRBD1; J: TRBJ2-7; length: 14; DNA: TGTGCCAGCAGCGACCCGGGACAGGCCTACGAGCAGTACTTC; CDR3: CASSDPGQAYEQYF
V: TRBV19; size: .; D: .; J: TRBJ1-4; length: 15; DNA: TGTGCCAGTAGTATAGGGGGCATCTACGACGAAAAACTGTTTTTT; CDR3: CASSIGGIYDEKLFF
V: TRBV28; size: .; D: .; J: TRBJ1-2; length: 16; DNA: TGTGCCAGCAGTTTGTACAGTGCAGGGTCGAGCTATGGCTACACCTTC; CDR3: CASSLYSAGSSYGYTF
V: TRBV2; size: .; D: .; J: TRBJ2-7; length: 12; DNA: TGTGCCAGCAGCGAGGCCTTGCGCGAGCAGTACTTC; CDR3: CASSEALREQYF
V: TRBV2; size: .; D: TRBD1; J: TRBJ2-7; length: 11; DNA: TGTGCCGGGACAGGGGGTTACGAGCAGTACTTC; CDR3: CAGTGGYEQYF
V: TRBV6-5; size: .; D: TRBD2; J: TRBJ2-3; length: 13; DNA: TGTGCCAGCGGTCGAAGACTAGCGGGGACGCAGTATTTT; CDR3: CASGRRLAGTQYF